The sequence of this T cell receptor (beta chain) was determined in a study of glioma-infiltrating T cells after dendritic cell vaccination. Study in general: Monocyte-derived dendritic cells, cultured 6 to 8 days with IL-4 and GM-CSF, were pulsed with autologous tumor lysate. Three intradermal dendritic cell vaccine injections were given every two weeks.

This CDR3 spans 17 amino acids. V lost 4 bases and J lost 3; bases outside the gene matches: 9. The germline CDR1 and CDR2 sequences are SGHRS and YFSETQ. Time point indicated: after dendritic cell vaccination, including at tumor progression/relapse. Produced via immunoSEQ multiplex PCR; TCRdb's table is partial and in-frame only. The sample consists of over 80,000 clones, roughly four fifths of them appearing once. This TCR came from a human donor with glioblastoma. V gene TRBV5-1 combines with J gene TRBJ2-3; 12 nucleotides align to TRBD2. The material was blood, obtained after dendritic cell vaccination. The CDR3 loop is CASSTSTGTSGTDTQYF. In nucleotides, the CDR3 is TGCGCCAGCAGCACAAGCACCGGGACTAGCGGGACAGATACGCAGTATTTT.